This TCR beta chain came from a study of cytomegalovirus exposure and HLA in healthy donors. On the study more broadly: An early release of data contained roughly 90 million unique TCRs, which came from HLA-typed donors. Overall study results and limits: Confirmation in vitro established that a few CMV-associated chains were specific for CMV antigens. Immune exposure information available was restricted to CMV serostatus. It was likely that a cluster of highly shared sequence variants was a sequencing artifact.

In the case of this clone: Its antigen is not identified.

CDR1 and CDR2 from the germline V gene are WSHSY and SAAADI. Trimming took 0 bases from V and 10 from J; bases not matched to a gene: 6. The CDR3 length is 16 residues. The PCR contained 60 Vbeta and 13 Jbeta primers. Method: immunoSEQ multiplex PCR; TCRdb's copy keeps in-frame clones and lacks some. The repertoire holds more than 90,000 clones, about 81% seen once, with approximately 4% in the top ten. Sequencing was carried out using PBMCs. The J gene is TRBJ2-1, the V gene TRBV10-2, with 13 bases fitting TRBD2. This sequence originates from a woman aged 35 to 49 in good health and CMV-seropositive. The CDR3, as DNA: TGCGCCAGCAGTGAGTCGGGACTAGCGGGATTGAAAGAGCAGTTCTTC. Its protein is CASSESGLAGLKEQFF.